Shown below are 6 T cell receptor beta chains from a single sample sequenced in a study of shared clonotypes between healthy human individuals. Repertoires were generated with immunoSEQ multiplex PCR, while TCRdb's copy carries only in-frame clones and drops some. Among under 2,500,000 clones, nearly 97% were seen once, and the ten largest hold 0.1% to 0.15%. The source material was naive CD4+ T cells sorted from blood. The sample's subset: CD45RA+ positively selected. These receptors were obtained from a man between 18 and 35 years old in good health.

This chain links TRBV5-1 with TRBJ1-2; no clear D. Per germline, CDR1 SGHRS and CDR2 YFSETQ. The V and J ends lost 0 bases and 4 bases respectively, with 10 bases between them. CDR3 length equals 14 residues. In nucleotides, the CDR3 is TGCGCCAGCAGCTTGGGTTTAGAGGGCTATGGCTACACCTTC. Protein sequence: CASSLGLEGYGYTF. Full variable domain (remainder filled in from reference TRBV5-1 and TRBJ1-2): KAGVTQTPRYLIKTRGQQVTLSCSPISGHRSVSWYQQTPGQGLQFLFEYFSETQRNKGNFPGRFSGRQFSNSRSEMNVSTLELGDSALYLCASSLGLEGYGYTFGSGTRLTVV.

The J gene is TRBJ2-3, the V gene TRBV28; D may be TRBD1 or TRBD2 (5 bases each). The CDR3 is 12 residues long. Germline CDR1 MDHEN, CDR2 SYDVKM. The V gene lost 3 bases and the J gene lost 11 bases, with 12 bases spanning the gap. This CDR3 reads CASSFPSGQQYF. In DNA form, the CDR3 reads TGTGCCAGCAGTTTCCCCTCGGGGCAGCAGTATTTT.

J is TRBJ1-1 and V is TRBV30, with D unclear. Trimming took off 7 bases at V and 3 bases at J, with 9 bases between the two ends. The germline V gene has CDR1 GTSNPN and CDR2 SVGIG (reference sequence). The CDR3 totals 11 residues. CDR3 sequence reads: CASRAYTEAFF. In DNA, the CDR3 is TGTGCCTCCCGAGCCTACACTGAAGCTTTCTTT.

The chain is built from TRBV7-9 and TRBJ1-2; maybe TRBD1 (6 bases). V was trimmed by 7 bases and J by 4 bases, leaving 19 bases between them. Germline lookup yields CDR1 SEHNR and CDR2 FQNEAQ (reference sequence). CDR3 length equals 15 residues. CDR3 DNA: TGTGCCAGCACCAAAGGACAGATTTTTTTCTATGGCTACACCTTC. Translating gives CASTKGQIFFYGYTF.

The V gene is TRBV7-2, the J gene TRBJ2-5; a possible D gene is TRBD1 (5 bases). Germline CDR1 reads SGHTA; CDR2 reads FQGNSA. Trimming pared 5 bases from V and 4 bases from J, leaving 26 bases between. The CDR3 has 18 residues. This CDR3 reads CASSENPVNRKPLETQYF. The CDR3 DNA reads as TGTGCCAGCAGCGAGAACCCCGTAAACAGGAAACCCCTAGAGACCCAGTACTTC.

V usage is TRBV28 and J usage is TRBJ2-3; weak D call: TRBD1 (6 bases). The CDR3 spans 14 residues. Germline CDR1 reads MDHEN; CDR2 reads SYDVKM. The ends were cut back, 5 bases at V and 4 bases at J, with 13 bases in the middle. The CDR3: CASSTYRAADTQYF. CDR3 nucleotides: TGTGCCAGCAGTACATACAGGGCGGCAGATACGCAGTATTTT.